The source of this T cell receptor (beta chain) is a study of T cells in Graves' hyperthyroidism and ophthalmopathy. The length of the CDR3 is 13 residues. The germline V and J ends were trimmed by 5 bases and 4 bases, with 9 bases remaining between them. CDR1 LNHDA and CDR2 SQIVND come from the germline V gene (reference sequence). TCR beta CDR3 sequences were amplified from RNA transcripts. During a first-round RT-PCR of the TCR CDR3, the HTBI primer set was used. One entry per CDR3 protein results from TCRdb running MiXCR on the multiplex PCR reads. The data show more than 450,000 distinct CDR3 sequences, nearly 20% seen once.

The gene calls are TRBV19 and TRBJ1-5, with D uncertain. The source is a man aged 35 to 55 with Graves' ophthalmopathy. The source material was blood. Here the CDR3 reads CASSVQTNQPQHF. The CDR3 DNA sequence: TGTGCCAGTAGTGTACAGACGAATCAGCCCCAGCATTTT.